This entry features one T cell receptor (beta chain) sequence. A junction end diverges from the germline sequence, so it may reflect a read error. Naive CD45RA+ and memory CD45RA-negative subsets were split from CD4+ cells. This sample was included in a study of shared clonotypes between healthy human individuals. Here immunoSEQ multiplex PCR was the method, and the copy in TCRdb shows in-frame clones only, minus some. This table has 2 million to 2.5 million clones, 90% to 97% appearing once. Germline V gene lookup returns CDR1 LGHNA and CDR2 YSLEER. This CDR3 comprises 17 residues. Sequencing used naive CD4+ T cells sorted from blood. Subset reported: CD45RA+ positively selected. The origin of this receptor is a man aged 18-30 years in good health. The gene calls are TRBV4-3 and TRBJ2-2; 8 bases fit TRBD2. This chain's CDR3 is CASGQVHGAREAGELFF. For the CDR3, the DNA is TGCGCCAGCGGCCAAGTCCATGGAGCGCGGGAGGCCGGGGAGCTGTTTTTT.